The next 12 T cell receptor beta chains were all read from a single sample in a study of cytomegalovirus exposure and HLA in healthy donors. The PCR contained 60 Vbeta and 13 Jbeta primers. Only in-frame clones appear in the TCRdb table, and some are missing; sequencing was by immunoSEQ multiplex PCR. This sample carries some 130,000 clones, around 77% of them seen once, and the ten largest clones take roughly 2%. Sequencing was performed on PBMCs. These receptors originate from a man aged 25 to 40 in good health and CMV-seronegative.

This clone was seen more than once but under ten times. The chain couples TRBV2 to TRBJ1-1; possible D gene TRBD1, 6 bases. The V gene's germline CDR1 is SNHLY and CDR2 FYNNEI. Trimming stripped 5 bases from V and 2 bases from J, with 12 bases between. The CDR3 consists of 14 residues. DNA for the CDR3: TGTGCCAGCAGTCAGGGGCCCGGAAACACTGAAGCTTTCTTT. Amino acids: CASSQGPGNTEAFF. The full variable domain, with the rest looked up from reference TRBV2 and TRBJ1-1, is EPEVTQTPSHQVTQMGQEVILRCVPISNHLYFYWYRQILGQKVEFLVSFYNNEISEKSEIFDDQFSVERPDGSNFTLKIRSTKLEDSAMYFCASSQGPGNTEAFFGQGTRLTVV.

The CDR3 sequence: CASSHTVAGVVYNEQFF. CDR3 coding DNA: TGTGCCAGCAGCCACACGGTAGCGGGAGTTGTTTACAATGAGCAGTTCTTC. The J gene is TRBJ2-1, the V gene TRBV7-9; 9 bases fit TRBD2. Germline assignment: CDR1 SEHNR and CDR2 FQNEAQ (reference sequence). With 5 bases clipped from V and 4 bases from J, the junction kept 12 bases outside the gene matches. This CDR3 contains 17 residues.

This clone was observed once. The CDR3 loop is CASSMFQNSNYGYTF. The CDR3, as DNA: TGTGCCAGTAGTATGTTTCAGAATTCCAACTATGGCTACACCTTC. This chain links TRBV19 with TRBJ1-2; D gene uncertain. Trimming shortened V by 3 bases and J by 2 bases, and 13 bases separated the two germline ends. Germline loops: CDR1 LNHDA, CDR2 SQIVND (reference sequence). The CDR3 runs to 15 residues.

This CDR3 reads CASSGGLAGAVYEQYF. Written as DNA, the CDR3 is TGCGCCAGCAGCGGAGGACTAGCGGGAGCGGTCTACGAGCAGTACTTC. This sequence joins TRBV5-1 and TRBJ2-7; 13 nucleotides align to TRBD2. V lost 4 bases, J lost 3 bases, and 7 bases stayed unmatched. Per the germline V gene, CDR1 is SGHRS and CDR2 is YFSETQ. The CDR3 spans 16 residues.

The J gene is TRBJ1-1, the V gene TRBV30, with 8 bases lining up with TRBD1. CDR3 length equals 13 residues. The germline gives CDR1 GTSNPN, CDR2 SVGIG (reference sequence). With V trimmed by 2 bases and J by 6 bases, 5 bases remained unmatched. CDR3 coding DNA: TGTGCCTGGAGTACAGGGGGTATCGCTGAAGCTTTCTTT. Protein product: CAWSTGGIAEAFF.

The chain recombines TRBV5-4 with TRBJ2-7, with 8 bases that match TRBD1. The CDR3 totals 15 residues. The germline CDR1 and CDR2 sequences are SGHNT and YYREEE (reference sequence). Trimming took 2 bases from V and 5 from J; bases not matched to a gene: 9. CDR3 DNA sequence: TGTGCCAGCAGCTTTCGGCCAGGGGGCGCGGACGAGCAGTACTTC. This codes for CASSFRPGGADEQYF.

The gene calls are TRBV9 and TRBJ1-3; 7 bases agree with TRBD1. The CDR3 runs to 17 residues. Trimming removed 0 bases from V and 0 bases from J; junction bases left unmatched: 6. From germline, CDR1 is SGDLS and CDR2 YYNGEE. CDR3 amino acids: CASSVGQGMSSGNTIYF. CDR3 DNA sequence: TGTGCCAGCAGCGTAGGACAGGGCATGAGCTCTGGAAACACCATATATTTT.

The chain has TRBV9 and TRBJ2-1; D unresolved. The CDR3 length is 15 residues. Germline CDR1 and CDR2: SGDLS and YYNGEE. Trimming shortened V by 6 bases and J by 8 bases, and 21 bases separated the two germline ends. CDR3 loop: CASNPQPAGFYEQFF. The DNA of the CDR3 is TGTGCCAGCAATCCGCAGCCAGCCGGGTTCTATGAGCAGTTCTTC.

The chain is built from TRBV10-3 and TRBJ1-6; D is perhaps TRBD1 (5 bases). V lost 0 bases, J lost 10 bases, and 7 bases lay in between. Germline V gene data show CDR1 as ENHRY and CDR2 as SYGVKD. The CDR3 contains 13 residues. DNA of the CDR3: TGTGCCATCAGTGAGTCAGGGGTGTCACCCCTCCACTTT. This sequence encodes CAISESGVSPLHF.

The chain combines TRBV15 with TRBJ1-2; D may be TRBD1 (6 bases). Trimming took off 5 bases at V and 3 bases at J, with 16 bases between the two ends. This CDR3 is built from 15 residues. Germline lookup yields CDR1 LNHNV and CDR2 YYDKDF (reference sequence). The CDR3 spells CATSGGRGLYYGYTF. The CDR3 nucleotides read TGTGCCACCAGCGGGGGGCGGGGGCTTTACTATGGCTACACCTTC.

The chain links TRBV2 to TRBJ2-7; a weak D match, TRBD1 (5 bases). Germline CDR1 SNHLY, CDR2 FYNNEI. The CDR3 totals 15 residues. V was clipped by 6 bases and J by 2 bases, with 17 bases between them. The CDR3 DNA sequence: TGTGCCAGCAGCTACCTCCGGGTCAGGGCCTACGAGCAGTACTTC. Translation gives CASSYLRVRAYEQYF.

Only a few counts were recorded for this clone. The chain recombines TRBV7-3 with TRBJ1-2, with a weak D call TRBD1 (5 bases). Germline V gene lookup returns CDR1 SGHTA and CDR2 FQGTGA. The CDR3 consists of 17 residues. V was clipped by 0 bases and J by 8 bases, with 22 bases between them. CDR3 protein: CASSLTGGGGEAEGYTF. The CDR3 coding sequence is TGTGCCAGCAGCTTAACGGGGGGGGGAGGTGAAGCTGAGGGCTACACCTTC.